Below, 10 T cell receptor beta chains from the same sample are listed, as sequenced in a study of blood T cells in healthy people across ages. Together with a sample-barcoded 5' primer, a J-beta primer mix was included in a second PCR lasting about 6 to 12 cycles. One entry per CDR3 protein, called by TCRdb with MiXCR from the 5' RACE reads. The sample yields 1.5 million to 2 million distinct CDR3 sequences, 49% seen once. The sequenced sample consisted of blood. These receptor sequences come from a middle-aged woman in good health.

The chain joins TRBV7-9 to TRBJ2-1, with D possibly called TRBD1 or TRBD2 (6 bases each). CDR1 SEHNR and CDR2 FQNEAQ come from the germline V gene (reference sequence). Trimming took 9 bases from V and 0 from J, leaving 18 bases between them. The CDR3 totals 16 residues. CDR3 nucleotide sequence: TGTGCCAGTATTTCGGGGGCCGGCCTCTCCTACAATGAGCAGTTCTTC. This sequence encodes CASISGAGLSYNEQFF. The variable domain in full, with the rest retrieved from reference TRBV7-9 and TRBJ2-1, is DTGVSQNPRHKITKRGQNVTFRCDPISEHNRLYWYRQTLGQGPEFLTYFQNEAQLEKSRLLSDRFSAERPKGSFSTLEIQRTEQGDSAMYLCASISGAGLSYNEQFFGPGTRLTVL.

V and J are TRBV5-1 and TRBJ2-3; D may match TRBD1 or TRBD2 (5 bases each). The CDR3 extends over 18 amino acids. Per the germline V gene, CDR1 is SGHRS and CDR2 is YFSETQ. The germline V and J ends were trimmed by 2 bases and 3 bases, with 22 bases remaining between them. The CDR3 spells CASSLTAGTRGLTDTQYF. The CDR3 nucleotides are TGCGCCAGCAGCTTAACCGCCGGGACGCGCGGACTGACAGATACGCAGTATTTT.

The V gene is TRBV27, the J gene TRBJ2-7; D gene unclear. This CDR3 is built from 14 residues. Germline CDR1 is MNHEY and CDR2 is SMNVEV (reference sequence). V was trimmed by 3 bases and J by 1 base, leaving 10 bases between them. CDR3 amino acids: CASSFRPDSYEQYF. The CDR3 bases are TGTGCCAGCAGTTTTCGACCCGATTCCTACGAGCAGTACTTC.

In regard to this clonotype: Compared with germline, one end of the junction differs, possibly owing to a read error. The V call is TRBV5-1, the J call TRBJ2-5; possible D gene TRBD2, 5 bases. This CDR3 has 12 residues. From germline, CDR1 is SGHRS and CDR2 YFSETQ. This chain's CDR3 is CASGGQNYGCTF. CDR3 sequence (DNA): TGCGCCAGCGGCGGGCAGAACTATGGCTGCACCTTC.

This clonotype turned up a few times. The chain couples TRBV7-2 to TRBJ2-3; TRBD1 or TRBD2 may be the D gene (6 bases each). Trimming cost V 1 base and J 3 bases, with 14 bases left between them. CDR3 length: 16 residues. Germline values: CDR1 SGHTA, CDR2 FQGNSA. In DNA form, the CDR3 reads TGTGCCAGCAGCTTAGATACACGGGGGCCTACAGATACGCAGTATTTT. It translates to CASSLDTRGPTDTQYF. Based on the CDR3 plus reference TRBV7-2 and TRBJ2-3, the full variable domain is GAGVSQSPSNKVTEKGKDVELRCDPISGHTALYWYRQSLGQGLEFLIYFQGNSAPDKSGLPSDRFSAERTGGSVSTLTIQRTQQEDSAVYLCASSLDTRGPTDTQYFGPGTRLTVL.

This clonotype was detected only a few times. The chain has TRBV12-3 or TRBV12-4 and TRBJ2-6; D might be TRBD1 (5 bases). The CDR3 has 17 residues. V lost 6 bases and J lost 2, with 17 bases in between. The CDR3 spells CASSQEMGLAGANVLTF. The DNA for the CDR3 is TGTGCCAGCAGCCAAGAGATGGGGCTAGCTGGGGCCAACGTCCTGACTTTC.

This clonotype turned up a few times. The rearrangement links TRBV20-1 to TRBJ2-1; the D gene could be TRBD1 or TRBD2 (5 bases each). This CDR3 is 14 amino acids long. V dropped 4 bases and J dropped 8 bases, with 18 bases sitting between them. From germline, CDR1 is DFQATT and CDR2 SNEGSKA (reference sequence). CDR3 sequence reads: CSATGYREGDEQFF. CDR3 nucleotide sequence: TGCAGTGCTACCGGATACCGGGAAGGGGATGAGCAGTTCTTC.

Here the CDR3 reads CASSFGYPGTNYGYTF. CDR3 sequence (DNA): TGTGCCAGCAGTTTCGGTTACCCCGGGACGAATTATGGCTACACCTTC. The V call is TRBV27, the J call TRBJ1-2; tentative D call: TRBD1 (5 bases). V gave up 3 bases and J gave up 5 bases, with 19 bases separating them. Germline V CDR1 and CDR2: MNHEY, SMNVEV (reference sequence). The CDR3 is 16 amino acids.

The J gene is TRBJ2-5, the V gene TRBV12-3 or TRBV12-4; TRBD2 matches at 10 bases. This CDR3 contains 14 residues. V was clipped by 7 bases and J by 2 bases; unmatched bases: 4. CDR3 sequence: CASNLAGVQETQYF. CDR3 DNA: TGTGCCAGCAACCTAGCGGGGGTGCAAGAGACCCAGTACTTC.

This clonotype was seen a few times. V usage is TRBV6-2 or TRBV6-3 and J usage is TRBJ2-7; D is possibly TRBD1 (5 bases). V was cut by 6 bases and J by 2 bases, with 14 bases left in between. The CDR3 is 14 residues long. CDR1 is MNHEY, CDR2 SVGEGT, per germline. The CDR3, as DNA: TGTGCCAGCAGCCCGGACAACGCGGCCTACGAGCAGTACTTC. Its protein product is CASSPDNAAYEQYF.